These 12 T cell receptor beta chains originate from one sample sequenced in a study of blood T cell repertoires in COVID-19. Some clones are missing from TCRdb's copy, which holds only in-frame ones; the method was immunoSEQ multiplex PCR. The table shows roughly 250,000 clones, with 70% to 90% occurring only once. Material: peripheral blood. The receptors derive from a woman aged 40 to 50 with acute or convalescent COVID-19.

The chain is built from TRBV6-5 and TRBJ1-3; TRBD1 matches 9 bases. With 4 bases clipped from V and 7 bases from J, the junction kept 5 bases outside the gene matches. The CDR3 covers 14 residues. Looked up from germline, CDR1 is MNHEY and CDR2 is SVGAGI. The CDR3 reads CASSSGQGWNTIYF. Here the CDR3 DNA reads TGTGCCAGCAGTTCTGGACAGGGGTGGAACACCATATATTTT.

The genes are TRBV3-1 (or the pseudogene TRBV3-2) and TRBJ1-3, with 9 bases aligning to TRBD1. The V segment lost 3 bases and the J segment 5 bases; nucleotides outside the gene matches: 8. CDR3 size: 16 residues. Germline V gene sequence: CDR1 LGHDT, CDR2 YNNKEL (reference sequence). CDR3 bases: TGTGCCAGCAGCCAGACCGTGACAGGGGGAAGAAACACCATATATTTT. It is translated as CASSQTVTGGRNTIYF.

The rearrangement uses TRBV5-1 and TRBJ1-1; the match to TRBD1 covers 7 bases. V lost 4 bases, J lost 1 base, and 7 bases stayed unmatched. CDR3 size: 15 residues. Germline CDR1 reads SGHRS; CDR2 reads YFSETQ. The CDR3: CASSMRQGGNTEAFF. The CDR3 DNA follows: TGCGCCAGCAGCATGAGACAGGGCGGGAACACTGAAGCTTTCTTT.

CDR3 in amino acids: CASSPPRQGTTDTQYF. The CDR3 region has the DNA TGTGCCAGCTCACCCCCGAGACAGGGAACCACAGATACGCAGTATTTT. The gene calls are TRBV18 and TRBJ2-3, with TRBD1 matching over 7 bases. CDR1 is KGHSH and CDR2 is LQKENI in the germline V gene. The J segment lost 2 bases and the V segment lost 3 bases, leaving 8 bases of the junction unmatched. The CDR3 covers 16 residues.

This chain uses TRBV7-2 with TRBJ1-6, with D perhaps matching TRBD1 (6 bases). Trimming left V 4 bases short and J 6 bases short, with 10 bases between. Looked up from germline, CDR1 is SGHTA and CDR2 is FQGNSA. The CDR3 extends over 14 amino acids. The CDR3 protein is CASSSGQPNSPLHF. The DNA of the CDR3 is TGTGCCAGCAGCTCTGGACAGCCTAATTCACCCCTCCACTTT. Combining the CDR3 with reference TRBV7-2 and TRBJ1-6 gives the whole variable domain GAGVSQSPSNKVTEKGKDVELRCDPISGHTALYWYRQSLGQGLEFLIYFQGNSAPDKSGLPSDRFSAERTGGSVSTLTIQRTQQEDSAVYLCASSSGQPNSPLHFGNGTRLTVT.

The DNA of the CDR3 is TGTGCCAGCATGCCCAGGGGGTTCTCCTACGAGCAGTACGTC. Its translation is CASMPRGFSYEQYV. This chain uses TRBV2 with TRBJ2-7, with 7 bases identical to TRBD1. In germline, CDR1 is SNHLY, CDR2 FYNNEI. V lost 7 bases, J lost 0 bases, and 6 bases stayed unmatched. The CDR3 contains 14 residues.

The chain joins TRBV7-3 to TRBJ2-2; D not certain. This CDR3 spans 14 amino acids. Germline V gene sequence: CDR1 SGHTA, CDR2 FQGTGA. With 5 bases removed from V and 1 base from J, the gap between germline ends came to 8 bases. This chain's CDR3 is CASSPEVNTGELFF. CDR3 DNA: TGTGCCAGCAGCCCCGAGGTGAACACCGGGGAGCTGTTTTTT.

The CDR3 is CASSASREGEQYV. Here the CDR3 DNA reads TGTGCCAGCAGCGCCTCGAGGGAGGGGGAGCAGTACGTC. The chain links TRBV6-5 to TRBJ2-7, with 7 bases that match TRBD2. After removal of 6 bases from V and 7 bases from J, the junction contained 9 bases not matched to a gene. This CDR3 region has 13 residues. CDR1 MNHEY and CDR2 SVGAGI come from the germline V gene.

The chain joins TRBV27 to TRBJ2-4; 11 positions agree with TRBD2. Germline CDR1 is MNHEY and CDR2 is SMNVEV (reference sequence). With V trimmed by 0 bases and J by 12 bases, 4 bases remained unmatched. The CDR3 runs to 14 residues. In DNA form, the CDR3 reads TGTGCCAGCAGTTTATCGGGGACTAGCGGTTATCAGTACTTC. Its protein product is CASSLSGTSGYQYF.

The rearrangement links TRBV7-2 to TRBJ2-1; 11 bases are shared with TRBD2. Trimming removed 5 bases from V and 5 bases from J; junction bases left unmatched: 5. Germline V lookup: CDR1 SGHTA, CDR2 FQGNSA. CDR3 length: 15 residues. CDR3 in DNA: TGTGCCAGCAGCGTTAGCGGGGGGGAACACAATGAGCAGTTCTTC. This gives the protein CASSVSGGEHNEQFF.

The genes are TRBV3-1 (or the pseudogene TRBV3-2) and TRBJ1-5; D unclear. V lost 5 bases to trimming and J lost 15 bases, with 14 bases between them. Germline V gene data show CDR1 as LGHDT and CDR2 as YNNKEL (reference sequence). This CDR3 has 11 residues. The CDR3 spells CASSSAGPMHF. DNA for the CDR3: TGTGCCAGCAGCTCCGCGGGCCCAATGCATTTT.

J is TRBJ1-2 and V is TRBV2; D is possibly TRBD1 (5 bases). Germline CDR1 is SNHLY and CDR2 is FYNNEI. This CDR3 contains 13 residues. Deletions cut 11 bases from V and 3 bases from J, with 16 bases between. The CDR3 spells CAEMMGPDYGYTF. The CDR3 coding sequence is TGTGCCGAAATGATGGGGCCTGACTATGGCTACACCTTC.